This T cell receptor (beta chain) is drawn from a study of blood T cell repertoires in COVID-19. Study background: PBMCs, B-cell-depleted T cells, or T cells provided the cDNA or gDNA that made up the material.

Per the original data handling: Estimated nucleated cell counts came from reference gene primer amplification. Measured with immunoSEQ multiplex PCR; TCRdb has only the in-frame clones, and not every one. From that table come the V and J calls and clone size; the DNA was used to work out D and trimming. The table lists some 290,000 clones, almost 90% of them singletons. This CDR3 has 15 amino acids. CDR1 SGHRS and CDR2 YFSETQ come from the germline V gene. The V and J ends lost 0 bases and 0 bases respectively, with 7 bases between them. Patients at the Seattle site were enrolled during active infection and followed longitudinally. This clone was detected a few times.

This clonotype was sampled from a woman in her twenties or thirties with COVID-19, enrolled during active disease. This chain connects TRBV5-1 to TRBJ2-1; unclear D gene. The source material was peripheral blood. CDR3 DNA sequence: TGCGCCAGCAGCTTGGAATTGAGCTCCTACAATGAGCAGTTCTTC. This encodes CASSLELSSYNEQFF.